This is a list of T cell receptor beta chains from one sample in a study of cytomegalovirus exposure and HLA in healthy donors. The protocol was immunoSEQ multiplex PCR, while the TCRdb copy is restricted to in-frame clones and leaves out a portion. The repertoire holds some 170,000 clones, roughly 96% seen once, with under 0.9% in the top ten. Material: PBMCs. The source is a woman aged 18-29 years in good health and CMV-seronegative. CDR3s include the opening cysteine and the closing phenylalanine or tryptophan. Each record gives: V gene, J gene, clone size, D gene, CDR3 DNA, CDR3 protein. D genes are given only for firm matches. The listing skips clone size in some rows; elsewhere it reads once, few, many or a size class.

v_call: TRBV29-1
j_call: TRBJ1-1
clone_size: -
d_call: -
cdr3_nt: TGCAGCGTGCGTACCGGACAGTACACTGAAGCTTTCTTT
cdr3_aa: CSVRTGQYTEAFF

v_call: TRBV5-4
j_call: TRBJ2-2
clone_size: -
d_call: -
cdr3_nt: TGTGCCAGCAGTTCCGGGTGGGGGCCGGTGGAGCTGTTTTTT
cdr3_aa: CASSSGWGPVELFF

v_call: TRBV10-1
j_call: TRBJ2-1
clone_size: -
d_call: -
cdr3_nt: TGCGCCACCCCGGGACAACACTACAATGAGCAGTTCTTC
cdr3_aa: CATPGQHYNEQFF

v_call: TRBV10-3
j_call: TRBJ1-2
clone_size: -
d_call: TRBD1
cdr3_nt: TGTGCCATCAGGGGATTTGGGACAGGGGGCTTCAGGCCTAACTATGGCTACACCTTC
cdr3_aa: CAIRGFGTGGFRPNYGYTF

v_call: TRBV2
j_call: TRBJ2-3
clone_size: -
d_call: -
cdr3_nt: TGTGCCAGCAGACGGCGCGGGGGCTCCACAGATACGCAGTATTTT
cdr3_aa: CASRRRGGSTDTQYF

v_call: TRBV2
j_call: TRBJ1-5
clone_size: -
d_call: -
cdr3_nt: TGTGCCAGCGGAGACAGTCATAGCAATCAGCCCCAGCATTTT
cdr3_aa: CASGDSHSNQPQHF

v_call: TRBV11-2
j_call: TRBJ2-3
clone_size: -
d_call: TRBD2
cdr3_nt: TGTGCCAGCAGACTCACAAGCGGGGGGGCTAGCACAGATACGCAGTATTTT
cdr3_aa: CASRLTSGGASTDTQYF

v_call: TRBV2
j_call: TRBJ1-2
clone_size: -
d_call: TRBD1
cdr3_nt: TGTGCCAGCGGGACAGGGGTCGGATATGGCTACACCTTC
cdr3_aa: CASGTGVGYGYTF

v_call: TRBV2
j_call: TRBJ2-5
clone_size: -
d_call: -
cdr3_nt: TGTGCCAGCAGGGGAGACCAAGAGACCCAGTACTTC
cdr3_aa: CASRGDQETQYF

v_call: TRBV30
j_call: TRBJ1-2
clone_size: -
d_call: TRBD1
cdr3_nt: TGTGCCTGGAGGGGGACACGGGACAGGGACTATGGCTACACCTTC
cdr3_aa: CAWRGTRDRDYGYTF

v_call: TRBV9
j_call: TRBJ2-7
clone_size: once
d_call: TRBD1
cdr3_nt: TGTGCCAGCAGCTCTCACACCGGGACAGGGAGCTCCTACGAGCAGTACTTC
cdr3_aa: CASSSHTGTGSSYEQYF

v_call: TRBV9
j_call: TRBJ1-3
clone_size: -
d_call: -
cdr3_nt: TGTGCCAGCAGCCCAGACAGTGGAAACACCATATATTTT
cdr3_aa: CASSPDSGNTIYF

v_call: TRBV2
j_call: TRBJ1-5
clone_size: -
d_call: -
cdr3_nt: TGTGCCAGCAGTGAACGTGTTAGCAATCAGCCCCAGCATTTT
cdr3_aa: CASSERVSNQPQHF

v_call: TRBV6-5
j_call: TRBJ1-2
clone_size: once
d_call: -
cdr3_nt: TGTGCCAGCAGTCGGGGACACAATGATGGCTACACCTTC
cdr3_aa: CASSRGHNDGYTF

v_call: TRBV5-1
j_call: TRBJ2-3
clone_size: -
d_call: TRBD2
cdr3_nt: TGCGCCAGCAGCTTAAGGAGCGGGGGCACAGATACGCAGTATTTT
cdr3_aa: CASSLRSGGTDTQYF

v_call: TRBV4-3
j_call: TRBJ1-1
clone_size: -
d_call: -
cdr3_nt: TGCGCCAGCAGCCAAGAGATTGCGGGGAACACTGAAGCTTTCTTT
cdr3_aa: CASSQEIAGNTEAFF